Listed below are T cell receptor beta chains from one sample, sequenced in a study of cytomegalovirus exposure and HLA in healthy donors. Measured with immunoSEQ multiplex PCR; TCRdb has only the in-frame clones, and not every one. The sample has approximately 86,000 clones, more than 65% seen once; the top ten hold 8% to 10%. The material sequenced was PBMCs. The source of these receptors is a man between 60 and 70 years old in good health and CMV-seronegative. Both conserved end residues are part of each CDR3. The D gene is left open where the match is weak. Size is stated for part of the rows, as once, few or many counts, or as a class when the clone is expanded.

J gene | V gene | clone size | D gene | CDR3 protein | CDR3 DNA
TRBJ1-1 | TRBV7-2 | - | - | CASSLVLTEAFF | TGTGCCAGCAGCTTAGTTCTCACTGAAGCTTTCTTT
TRBJ2-7 | TRBV28 | - | TRBD1 | CASFQGDRAYF | TGTGCCAGCTTTCAGGGGGACAGGGCTTACTTC
TRBJ2-7 | TRBV28 | - | - | CASSLSAYEQYF | TGTGCCAGCAGCCTCTCCGCCTACGAGCAGTACTTC
TRBJ2-7 | TRBV9 | - | - | CASSVDPAGGEQYF | TGTGCCAGCAGCGTAGACCCAGCGGGCGGCGAGCAGTACTTC
TRBJ2-1 | TRBV30 | - | TRBD2 | CAWSRTSGGHYNEQFF | TGTGCCTGGAGTCGGACTAGCGGGGGCCACTACAATGAGCAGTTCTTC
TRBJ2-1 | TRBV6-6 | - | - | CASSSPGSYNEQFF | TGTGCCAGCAGTTCCCCCGGGTCCTACAATGAGCAGTTCTTC
TRBJ2-1 | TRBV10-3 | few | - | CATSPREREQFF | TGTGCCACCAGTCCCCGGGAGCGTGAGCAGTTCTTC
TRBJ1-4 | TRBV28 | - | TRBD1 | CASSGGQGVEKLFF | TGTGCCAGCAGCGGGGGACAGGGGGTCGAAAAACTGTTTTTT
TRBJ2-1 | TRBV5-1 | once | - | CASSRERAVTNEQFF | TGCGCCAGCAGCCGGGAGAGGGCGGTGACCAATGAGCAGTTCTTC
TRBJ1-4 | TRBV2 | - | - | CASRTAGSEKLFF | TGTGCCAGCAGGACAGCTGGAAGTGAAAAACTGTTTTTT
TRBJ1-5 | TRBV6-4 | - | TRBD1 | CASSDPMDRRRNQPQHF | TGTGCCAGCAGTGACCCCATGGACAGGCGCCGCAATCAGCCCCAGCATTTT
TRBJ1-2 | TRBV15 | - | - | CATSYGGGQASGYTF | TGTGCCACCAGCTACGGAGGAGGGCAGGCGAGTGGCTACACCTTC
TRBJ2-1 | TRBV7-7 | - | TRBD1 | CASSLDRGNNEQFF | TGTGCCAGCAGCCTGGACAGGGGAAACAATGAGCAGTTCTTC
TRBJ2-1 | TRBV9 | - | TRBD1 | CASSVRGQPPSYNEQFF | TGTGCCAGCAGCGTCCGGGGACAGCCCCCTTCCTACAATGAGCAGTTCTTC
TRBJ2-1 | TRBV28 | - | - | CASIPRGERDEQFF | TGTGCCAGCATCCCCAGGGGGGAGAGGGATGAGCAGTTCTTC
TRBJ2-2 | TRBV6-1 | - | - | CASNYEGGELFF | TGTGCCAGCAATTACGAGGGCGGGGAGCTGTTTTTT
TRBJ1-2 | TRBV6-5 | - | - | CASTQGQIYGYTF | TGTGCCAGCACCCAAGGACAGATCTATGGCTACACCTTC
TRBJ1-1 | TRBV19 | - | - | CASTTIYDSFEAFF | TGTGCCAGTACCACTATTTACGACAGCTTTGAAGCTTTCTTT
TRBJ2-2 | TRBV7-9 | - | - | CASSPHEAGQRTGELFF | TGTGCCAGCAGCCCTCATGAGGCGGGCCAGCGGACCGGGGAGCTGTTTTTT